A selection of T cell receptor beta chains follows, all from one sample in a study of technical replicates of blood from four donors. TCRdb keeps only in-frame clones here, not all; method: immunoSEQ multiplex PCR. The sample lists approximately 79,000 clones; over 90% were seen once. Sequenced sample: T cells isolated from PBMCs. The receptor source for this set is a human donor in good health. CDR3s include the opening cysteine and the closing phenylalanine or tryptophan. The D gene is left open where the match is weak. Rows may omit the clone size; those that give it use once, few, many or a size class.

abundance | j_gene | d_gene | v_gene | CDR3aa | CDR3nt
. | TRBJ2-1 | TRBD2 | TRBV7-6 | CASSPSGEGNEQFF | TGTGCCAGCAGCCCTAGCGGGGAGGGGAATGAGCAGTTCTTC
. | TRBJ2-5 | . | TRBV11-2 | CASSPGQQETQYF | TGTGCCAGCAGCCCGGGACAACAAGAGACCCAGTACTTC
. | TRBJ1-3 | . | TRBV19 | CASSIAGGTGNTIYF | TGTGCCAGTAGTATAGCGGGGGGAACTGGAAACACCATATATTTT
. | TRBJ1-1 | . | TRBV25-1 | CASSLPDRDDTEAFF | TGTGCCAGTTCCTTGCCCGACAGAGATGACACTGAAGCTTTCTTT
. | TRBJ1-5 | . | TRBV19 | CASSDPGGTLASQPQHF | TGTGCCAGTAGTGACCCCGGGGGGACCCTAGCCAGTCAGCCCCAGCATTTT
. | TRBJ2-7 | . | TRBV4-1 | CASSQVSGAPYEQYF | TGCGCCAGCAGCCAGGTTAGCGGAGCCCCCTACGAGCAGTACTTC
. | TRBJ2-7 | . | TRBV7-2 | CASIVPRRFYEQYF | TGTGCCAGCATAGTGCCACGGAGGTTCTACGAGCAGTACTTC
. | TRBJ1-3 | . | TRBV28 | CASSLDIYLSSGNTIYF | TGTGCCAGCAGTTTAGACATCTACCTGAGCTCTGGAAACACCATATATTTT
few | TRBJ1-5 | TRBD1 | TRBV7-6 | CASSLGQGLGNQPQHF | TGTGCCAGCAGCTTAGGACAGGGGTTGGGCAATCAGCCCCAGCATTTT
. | TRBJ2-2 | . | TRBV5-1 | CASSLAGTGELFF | TGCGCCAGCAGCTTGGCCGGGACAGGGGAGCTGTTTTTT
. | TRBJ1-4 | TRBD1 | TRBV5-4 | CASSPRDSDNEKLFF | TGTGCCAGCAGCCCCCGGGACAGCGATAATGAAAAACTGTTTTTT
. | TRBJ1-1 | TRBD1 | TRBV28 | CASTGTVVTEAFF | TGTGCCAGCACAGGGACAGTTGTCACTGAAGCTTTCTTT
. | TRBJ2-1 | TRBD1 | TRBV7-3 | CASSLKGWAGTGRPYNEQFF | TGTGCCAGCAGCTTAAAGGGGTGGGCCGGGACAGGGCGACCCTACAATGAGCAGTTCTTC
once | TRBJ2-1 | TRBD2 | TRBV7-3 | CASSLTTSPNEQFF | TGTGCCAGCAGCTTAACGACTAGCCCCAATGAGCAGTTCTTC
. | TRBJ1-5 | . | TRBV5-1 | CASSRTVGDQPQHF | TGCGCCAGCAGCCGAACAGTGGGAGATCAGCCCCAGCATTTT
. | TRBJ1-2 | TRBD1 | TRBV9 | CASGTGRYYGYTF | TGTGCCAGCGGGACAGGGCGATACTATGGCTACACCTTC
. | TRBJ2-7 | . | TRBV18 | CASSPPTRVVYEQYF | TGTGCCAGCTCACCACCCACGAGGGTGGTCTACGAGCAGTACTTC
. | TRBJ1-2 | . | TRBV5-3 | CARSAPRPNYGYTF | TGTGCCAGAAGCGCCCCCAGGCCTAACTATGGCTACACCTTC
. | TRBJ1-1 | TRBD1 | TRBV5-4 | CASSPWTGQGNTEAFF | TGTGCCAGCAGCCCATGGACAGGGCAGGGGAACACTGAAGCTTTCTTT
. | TRBJ2-3 | . | TRBV19 | CASSISGKTDTQYF | TGTGCCAGTAGTATAAGCGGTAAAACAGATACGCAGTATTTT
. | TRBJ1-4 | . | TRBV9 | CASSAAQALNEKLFF | TGTGCCAGCAGCGCGGCCCAGGCGCTAAATGAAAAACTGTTTTTT
. | TRBJ1-1 | . | TRBV9 | CASSVAGRPNTEAFF | TGTGCCAGCAGCGTAGCAGGCAGGCCGAACACTGAAGCTTTCTTT
. | TRBJ2-7 | TRBD1 | TRBV5-1 | CASSLGQGAHEQYF | TGCGCCAGCAGCTTGGGACAGGGGGCCCACGAGCAGTACTTC
. | TRBJ1-2 | . | TRBV18 | CASSRGRSYGYTF | TGTGCCAGCTCACGGGGGCGAAGCTATGGCTACACCTTC
. | TRBJ2-5 | . | TRBV14 | CASSRTEKETQYF | TGTGCCAGCAGCCGGACAGAGAAAGAGACCCAGTACTTC
. | TRBJ1-1 | . | TRBV4-1 | CASRGRTMNTEAFF | TGCGCCAGCAGGGGGCGGACTATGAACACTGAAGCTTTCTTT
. | TRBJ1-2 | . | TRBV28 | CASSLDSRHGYTF | TGTGCCAGCAGTTTGGACAGCCGCCATGGCTACACCTTC
. | TRBJ1-2 | . | TRBV5-4 | CASSLAGLDGYTF | TGTGCCAGCAGCTTGGCAGGGTTAGATGGCTACACCTTC
. | TRBJ2-5 | . | TRBV6-6 | CASSSLIGGAEETQYF | TGTGCCAGCAGTTCCCTTATAGGAGGCGCCGAAGAGACCCAGTACTTC
. | TRBJ2-1 | . | TRBV2 | CASSEDGGRRGNEQFF | TGTGCCAGCAGTGAAGACGGGGGGCGCCGTGGCAATGAGCAGTTCTTC
. | TRBJ2-2 | . | TRBV2 | CASRDRDWAGELFF | TGTGCCAGCAGGGACAGAGATTGGGCCGGGGAGCTGTTTTTT
. | TRBJ1-1 | . | TRBV7-9 | CASSQVTRNTEAFF | TGTGCCAGCAGCCAGGTTACCCGAAACACTGAAGCTTTCTTT
. | TRBJ1-3 | TRBD1 | TRBV25-1 | CASSEQGAGNTIYF | TGTGCCAGCAGTGAACAGGGGGCTGGAAACACCATATATTTT
. | TRBJ2-7 | TRBD1 | TRBV5-4 | CASSSDRGPSYEQYF | TGTGCCAGCAGCTCTGACAGGGGTCCATCCTACGAGCAGTACTTC
. | TRBJ2-1 | TRBD2 | TRBV6-5 | CASSIAGGYNEQFF | TGTGCCAGCAGTATAGCGGGGGGGTACAATGAGCAGTTCTTC
. | TRBJ1-1 | TRBD1 | TRBV6-5 | CASKQGDTEAFF | TGTGCCAGCAAACAGGGGGACACTGAAGCTTTCTTT
. | TRBJ1-5 | . | TRBV28 | CASSSQFNQPQHF | TGTGCCAGCAGTAGTCAGTTCAATCAGCCCCAGCATTTT
. | TRBJ2-3 | . | TRBV18 | CASSLGQDTQYF | TGTGCCAGCTCTCTTGGACAAGATACGCAGTATTTT